These T cell receptor beta chains were read from a single sample in a study of a mutant IDH1 vaccine in newly diagnosed glioma. Their antigens remain unidentified. Clones were sequenced by immunoSEQ multiplex PCR, and TCRdb holds only the in-frame ones, with some missing. The sample consists of about 30,000 clones, just under 80% of them appearing once. Sequenced here: PBMCs, sampled from a glioma patient whose treatment included an IDH1 peptide vaccine. The origin of the receptors is a man aged 30 to 45 with glioma. The CDR3 runs from the conserved cysteine through the conserved F or W. The D gene is left open where the match is weak. Not every row has a clone size; where given, it reads once, few, many or a size class.

clone_size: .; v_call: TRBV5-4; cdr3_length: 14; j_call: TRBJ1-2; d_call: .; cdr3_nt: TGTGCCAGCAGCTTGAAGTTTAGGGGGACTTTATACACCTTC; cdr3_aa: CASSLKFRGTLYTF
clone_size: .; v_call: TRBV30; cdr3_length: 13; j_call: TRBJ2-1; d_call: .; cdr3_nt: TGTGCCTGGACGGGGGACCAATACAATGAGCAGTTCTTC; cdr3_aa: CAWTGDQYNEQFF
clone_size: .; v_call: TRBV29-1; cdr3_length: 14; j_call: TRBJ2-1; d_call: .; cdr3_nt: TGCAGCGTTGCTGGCGGGGCCCCGAGCGATGAGCAGTTCTTC; cdr3_aa: CSVAGGAPSDEQFF
clone_size: once; v_call: TRBV2; cdr3_length: 15; j_call: TRBJ2-2; d_call: .; cdr3_nt: TGTGCCAGCAGTGAGGTCCGTACGAACACCGGGGAGCTGTTTTTT; cdr3_aa: CASSEVRTNTGELFF
clone_size: .; v_call: TRBV5-1; cdr3_length: 18; j_call: TRBJ2-7; d_call: .; cdr3_nt: TGCGCCAGCAGCTTGGCTCAGGCTGGCAGGACTATCATATACGAGCAGTACTTC; cdr3_aa: CASSLAQAGRTIIYEQYF
clone_size: once; v_call: TRBV7-9; cdr3_length: 15; j_call: TRBJ1-2; d_call: .; cdr3_nt: TGTGCCAGCAGCTTAGGGGGGCAGGGATTCGATGGCTACACCTTC; cdr3_aa: CASSLGGQGFDGYTF
clone_size: .; v_call: TRBV11-2; cdr3_length: 15; j_call: TRBJ1-5; d_call: .; cdr3_nt: TGTGCCAGCAGCTTAGGCAGGGGACCCAATCAGCCCCAGCATTTT; cdr3_aa: CASSLGRGPNQPQHF
clone_size: .; v_call: TRBV5-1; cdr3_length: 15; j_call: TRBJ2-2; d_call: TRBD1; cdr3_nt: TGCGCCAGCAGTTGGGGACAGGCTTACACCGGGGAGCTGTTTTTT; cdr3_aa: CASSWGQAYTGELFF
clone_size: .; v_call: TRBV4-2; cdr3_length: 18; j_call: TRBJ2-7; d_call: TRBD2; cdr3_nt: TGTGCCAGCAGCCAAGTGAATAGCGGGAGGTCCTCCCCCTACGAGCAGTACTTC; cdr3_aa: CASSQVNSGRSSPYEQYF
clone_size: .; v_call: TRBV7-9; cdr3_length: 15; j_call: TRBJ1-2; d_call: TRBD1; cdr3_nt: TGTGCCAGCAGCTTAGATCAACAGGGGGCTTATGGCTACACCTTC; cdr3_aa: CASSLDQQGAYGYTF
clone_size: .; v_call: TRBV27; cdr3_length: 15; j_call: TRBJ1-1; d_call: .; cdr3_nt: TGTGCCAGCAGTTTCGGGGCCAAAAGGAACACTGAAGCTTTCTTT; cdr3_aa: CASSFGAKRNTEAFF
clone_size: .; v_call: TRBV2; cdr3_length: 13; j_call: TRBJ1-2; d_call: .; cdr3_nt: TGTGCCAGCAGTGAGGGAAGACTCTATGGCTACACCTTC; cdr3_aa: CASSEGRLYGYTF
clone_size: once; v_call: TRBV6-5; cdr3_length: 14; j_call: TRBJ1-1; d_call: .; cdr3_nt: TGTGCCAGCAGACTCAGAGAGATGAACACTGAAGCTTTCTTT; cdr3_aa: CASRLREMNTEAFF
clone_size: .; v_call: TRBV5-4; cdr3_length: 16; j_call: TRBJ2-7; d_call: .; cdr3_nt: TGTGCCAGCAGCTCGAGTCAGGTACCCATCCCCTACGAGCAGTACTTC; cdr3_aa: CASSSSQVPIPYEQYF
clone_size: .; v_call: TRBV29-1; cdr3_length: 13; j_call: TRBJ1-4; d_call: .; cdr3_nt: TGCAGCGTTGAAGAGACAACCGACGGAAAACTGTTTTTT; cdr3_aa: CSVEETTDGKLFF
clone_size: .; v_call: TRBV6-5; cdr3_length: 15; j_call: TRBJ2-1; d_call: .; cdr3_nt: TGTGCCAGCAGTTACTCCGGGTCTACCTACAATGAGCAGTTCTTC; cdr3_aa: CASSYSGSTYNEQFF
clone_size: .; v_call: TRBV6-1; cdr3_length: 15; j_call: TRBJ1-5; d_call: .; cdr3_nt: TGTGCCAGCAGTGAATCCTTCCTGTCAGGGCAGCCCCAGCATTTT; cdr3_aa: CASSESFLSGQPQHF
clone_size: .; v_call: TRBV15; cdr3_length: 14; j_call: TRBJ2-5; d_call: .; cdr3_nt: TGTGCCACCAGCAGAGATACCGCAGGGCTCTCCCAGTACTTC; cdr3_aa: CATSRDTAGLSQYF
clone_size: .; v_call: TRBV5-4; cdr3_length: 16; j_call: TRBJ2-2; d_call: .; cdr3_nt: TGTGCCAGCAGCTTGGTTGCAGGATTGAACACCGGGGAGCTGTTTTTT; cdr3_aa: CASSLVAGLNTGELFF
clone_size: .; v_call: TRBV5-1; cdr3_length: 12; j_call: TRBJ2-7; d_call: .; cdr3_nt: TGCGCCAGCAGCTACGCAGGCAACGAGCAGTACTTC; cdr3_aa: CASSYAGNEQYF
clone_size: .; v_call: TRBV7-2; cdr3_length: 15; j_call: TRBJ1-1; d_call: .; cdr3_nt: TGTGCCAGCAGCACAGATTCCTACATGAACACTGAAGCTTTCTTT; cdr3_aa: CASSTDSYMNTEAFF
clone_size: .; v_call: TRBV19; cdr3_length: 14; j_call: TRBJ1-1; d_call: .; cdr3_nt: TGTGCCAGTAGTATTCATGGGCTGAGTACTGAAGCTTTCTTT; cdr3_aa: CASSIHGLSTEAFF
clone_size: .; v_call: TRBV9; cdr3_length: 14; j_call: TRBJ2-7; d_call: .; cdr3_nt: TGTGCCAGCAGCGTAGGCTCGGGGAGCTACGAGCAGTACTTC; cdr3_aa: CASSVGSGSYEQYF
clone_size: .; v_call: TRBV6-5; cdr3_length: 13; j_call: TRBJ2-3; d_call: .; cdr3_nt: TGTGCCAGCAGTTACTCCGCTCTAGATACGCAGTATTTT; cdr3_aa: CASSYSALDTQYF
clone_size: .; v_call: TRBV29-1; cdr3_length: 15; j_call: TRBJ2-5; d_call: TRBD1; cdr3_nt: TGCAGCGTTGCGAGGACAGGGCTACCCGGGGAGACCCAGTACTTC; cdr3_aa: CSVARTGLPGETQYF
clone_size: .; v_call: TRBV30; cdr3_length: 12; j_call: TRBJ1-6; d_call: .; cdr3_nt: TGTGCCTGGAGCGACCAGAATTCACCCCTCCACTTT; cdr3_aa: CAWSDQNSPLHF
clone_size: once; v_call: TRBV5-1; cdr3_length: 19; j_call: TRBJ2-1; d_call: .; cdr3_nt: TGCGCCAGCAGCCTACTTCGACGGGTGAGGACCCATTCCTACAATGAGCAGTTCTTC; cdr3_aa: CASSLLRRVRTHSYNEQFF
clone_size: .; v_call: TRBV6-1; cdr3_length: 15; j_call: TRBJ1-3; d_call: .; cdr3_nt: TGTGCCAGCAGTGGGACGGCTGGCTCTGGAAACACCATATATTTT; cdr3_aa: CASSGTAGSGNTIYF
clone_size: .; v_call: TRBV5-1; cdr3_length: 16; j_call: TRBJ2-1; d_call: TRBD2; cdr3_nt: TGCGCCAGCAGCTTGGCCTCATGGACTAGCGATAATGAGCAGTTCTTC; cdr3_aa: CASSLASWTSDNEQFF
clone_size: .; v_call: TRBV5-4; cdr3_length: 14; j_call: TRBJ1-1; d_call: .; cdr3_nt: TGTGCCAGCAGCTTGTCACAAGAGAACACTGAAGCTTTCTTT; cdr3_aa: CASSLSQENTEAFF
clone_size: .; v_call: TRBV30; cdr3_length: 17; j_call: TRBJ2-6; d_call: TRBD1; cdr3_nt: TGTGCCTGGAAACGGGACAGGGTCAACTCTGGGGCCAACGTCCTGACTTTC; cdr3_aa: CAWKRDRVNSGANVLTF
clone_size: .; v_call: TRBV4-3; cdr3_length: 15; j_call: TRBJ2-7; d_call: .; cdr3_nt: TGCGCCAGCAGCCAAGATTCCAACACGGCCTACGAGCAGTACTTC; cdr3_aa: CASSQDSNTAYEQYF
clone_size: .; v_call: TRBV5-1; cdr3_length: 14; j_call: TRBJ2-1; d_call: TRBD1; cdr3_nt: TGCGCCAGCAGCTTGGGGGACAGGGTAAATGAGCAGTTCTTC; cdr3_aa: CASSLGDRVNEQFF
clone_size: .; v_call: TRBV11-2; cdr3_length: 15; j_call: TRBJ2-7; d_call: .; cdr3_nt: TGTGCCAGCAGCTCCGGGGTCGGGACTTCCTACGAGCAGTACTTC; cdr3_aa: CASSSGVGTSYEQYF
clone_size: .; v_call: TRBV18; cdr3_length: 17; j_call: TRBJ2-1; d_call: TRBD2; cdr3_nt: TGTGCCAGCTCACGGTCCGGGACTAGCGCCTCCTACAATGAGCAGTTCTTC; cdr3_aa: CASSRSGTSASYNEQFF
clone_size: .; v_call: TRBV2; cdr3_length: 16; j_call: TRBJ2-1; d_call: TRBD2; cdr3_nt: TGTGCCAGCAGTGTGGGGACTAGCGGGAGCGGAGGTGAGCAGTTCTTC; cdr3_aa: CASSVGTSGSGGEQFF
clone_size: .; v_call: TRBV5-4; cdr3_length: 15; j_call: TRBJ2-1; d_call: TRBD2; cdr3_nt: TGTGCCAGCAGCCTAGGACTAGCGGGACAAGGAGAGCAGTTCTTC; cdr3_aa: CASSLGLAGQGEQFF
clone_size: .; v_call: TRBV5-1; cdr3_length: 15; j_call: TRBJ1-3; d_call: .; cdr3_nt: TGCGCCAGCAGCTTGGACAGGGAGTTCGGAAACACCATATATTTT; cdr3_aa: CASSLDREFGNTIYF
clone_size: .; v_call: TRBV6-6; cdr3_length: 15; j_call: TRBJ2-1; d_call: .; cdr3_nt: TGTGCCAGCAGTCTACTGGGCCGGATTTTCGATGAGCAGTTCTTC; cdr3_aa: CASSLLGRIFDEQFF
clone_size: few; v_call: TRBV18; cdr3_length: 15; j_call: TRBJ1-5; d_call: .; cdr3_nt: TGTGCCAGCTCACCCCTGCCGAATGGCAATCAGCCCCAGCATTTT; cdr3_aa: CASSPLPNGNQPQHF
clone_size: .; v_call: TRBV14; cdr3_length: 16; j_call: TRBJ1-1; d_call: .; cdr3_nt: TGTGCCAGCAGCCAACTAGGACAGTTTATGAACACTGAAGCTTTCTTT; cdr3_aa: CASSQLGQFMNTEAFF